Described below is a single TCR beta chain sequence and its context. The CDR3 length is 14 residues. The germline V gene has CDR1 GTSNPN and CDR2 SVGIG (reference sequence). The junction had 12 bases not matched to a gene; V was cut back by 8 bases and J by 4 bases. The data belong to a study of T cells in tumors after PD-1 blockade. Study information: Daily vismodegib 150 mg continued in a subset of anti-PD-1-treated patients.

Input was about 550 ng to 6,500 ng of genomic DNA from tumor or blood. The protocol was immunoSEQ multiplex PCR, while the TCRdb copy is restricted to in-frame clones and leaves out a portion. Of more than 50,000 clones in the sample, around 74% are singletons; the top ten hold over 3.5%. This chain connects TRBV30 to TRBJ2-3, with TRBD1 matching over 7 bases. Specimen: PBMCs, collected after anti-PD-1 treatment. This TCR was recovered from a human donor with basal cell carcinoma. In DNA, the CDR3 is TGTGCCGGCAGGGACAGCGTTTACTCAGATACGCAGTATTTT. Its translation is CAGRDSVYSDTQYF.